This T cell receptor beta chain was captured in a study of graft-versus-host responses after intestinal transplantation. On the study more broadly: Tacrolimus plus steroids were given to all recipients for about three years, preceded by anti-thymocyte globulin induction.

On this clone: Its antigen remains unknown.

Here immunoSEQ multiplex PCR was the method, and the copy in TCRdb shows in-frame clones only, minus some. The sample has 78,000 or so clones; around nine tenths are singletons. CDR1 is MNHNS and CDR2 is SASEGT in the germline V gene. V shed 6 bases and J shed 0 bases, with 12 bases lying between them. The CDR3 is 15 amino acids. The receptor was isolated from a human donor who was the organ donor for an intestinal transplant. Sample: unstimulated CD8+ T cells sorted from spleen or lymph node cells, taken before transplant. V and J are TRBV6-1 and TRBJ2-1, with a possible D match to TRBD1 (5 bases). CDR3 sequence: CASSESQGSYNEQFF. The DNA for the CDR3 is TGTGCCAGCAGCGAATCTCAGGGCTCCTACAATGAGCAGTTCTTC.